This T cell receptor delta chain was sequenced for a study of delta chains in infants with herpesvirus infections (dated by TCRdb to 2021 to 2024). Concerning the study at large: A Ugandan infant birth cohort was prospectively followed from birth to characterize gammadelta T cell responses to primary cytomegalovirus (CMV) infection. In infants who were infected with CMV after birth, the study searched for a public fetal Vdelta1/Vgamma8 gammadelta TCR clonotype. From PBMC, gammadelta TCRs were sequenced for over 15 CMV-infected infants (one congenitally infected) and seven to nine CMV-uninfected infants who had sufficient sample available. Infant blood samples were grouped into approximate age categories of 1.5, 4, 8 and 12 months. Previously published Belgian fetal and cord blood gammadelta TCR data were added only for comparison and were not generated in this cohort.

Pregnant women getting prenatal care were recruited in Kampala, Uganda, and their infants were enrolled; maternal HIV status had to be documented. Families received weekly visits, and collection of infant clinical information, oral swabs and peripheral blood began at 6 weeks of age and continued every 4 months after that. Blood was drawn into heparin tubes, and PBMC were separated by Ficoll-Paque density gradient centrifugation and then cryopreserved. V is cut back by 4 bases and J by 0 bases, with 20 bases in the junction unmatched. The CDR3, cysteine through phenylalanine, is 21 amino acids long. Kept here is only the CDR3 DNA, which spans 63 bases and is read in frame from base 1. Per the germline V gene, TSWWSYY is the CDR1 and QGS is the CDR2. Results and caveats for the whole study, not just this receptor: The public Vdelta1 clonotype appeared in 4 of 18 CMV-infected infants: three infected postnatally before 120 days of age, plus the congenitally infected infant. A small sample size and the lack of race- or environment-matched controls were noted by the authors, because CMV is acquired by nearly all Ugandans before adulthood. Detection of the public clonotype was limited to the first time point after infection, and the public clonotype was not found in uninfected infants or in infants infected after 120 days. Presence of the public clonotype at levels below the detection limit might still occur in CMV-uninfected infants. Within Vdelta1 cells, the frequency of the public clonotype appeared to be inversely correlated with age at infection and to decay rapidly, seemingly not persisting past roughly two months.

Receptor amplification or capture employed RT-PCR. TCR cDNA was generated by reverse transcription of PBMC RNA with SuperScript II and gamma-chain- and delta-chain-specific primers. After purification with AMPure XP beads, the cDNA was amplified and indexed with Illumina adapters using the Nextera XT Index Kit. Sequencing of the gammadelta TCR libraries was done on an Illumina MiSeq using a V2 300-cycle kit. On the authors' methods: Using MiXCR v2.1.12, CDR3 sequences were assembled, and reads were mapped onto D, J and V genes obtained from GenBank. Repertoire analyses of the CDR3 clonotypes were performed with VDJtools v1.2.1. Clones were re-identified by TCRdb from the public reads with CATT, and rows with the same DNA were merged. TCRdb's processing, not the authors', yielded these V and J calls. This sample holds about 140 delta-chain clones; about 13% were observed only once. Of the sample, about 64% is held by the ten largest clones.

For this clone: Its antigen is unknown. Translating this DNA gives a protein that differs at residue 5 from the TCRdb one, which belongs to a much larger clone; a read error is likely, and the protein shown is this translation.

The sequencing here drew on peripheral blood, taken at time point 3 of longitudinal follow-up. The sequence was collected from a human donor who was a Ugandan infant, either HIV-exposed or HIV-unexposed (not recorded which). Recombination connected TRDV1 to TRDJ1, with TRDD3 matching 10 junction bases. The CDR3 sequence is CALGGDFGGYIPGEYTDKLIF. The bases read TGTGCTCTTGGGGGCGATTTTGGGGGATACATTCCTGGAGAGTACACCGATAAACTCATCTTT.